This is a list of T cell receptor beta chains from one sample in a study of T cell repertoires in aging, cancer and after chemotherapy. TCRdb passed the multiplex PCR reads through MiXCR, listing each CDR3 protein once. The table has 850 or so distinct CDR3 sequences, roughly 25% seen once. Sequenced: blood. These receptors all come from a human donor with a blood cancer. The CDR3 runs from the conserved cysteine through the conserved F or W. The order of the fields is V gene, J gene, CDR3 protein.

v_gene: TRBV9; j_gene: TRBJ2-2; CDR3aa: CASSVGWAVTGELFF
v_gene: TRBV6-6; j_gene: TRBJ2-3; CDR3aa: CASRIAGGTDTQYF
v_gene: TRBV5-4; j_gene: TRBJ2-5; CDR3aa: CASSLEGFGQTQYF
v_gene: TRBV15; j_gene: TRBJ2-7; CDR3aa: CATSSYWREVYEQYF
v_gene: TRBV6-5; j_gene: TRBJ1-3; CDR3aa: CASSYSGRRSSGNTIYF
v_gene: TRBV29-1; j_gene: TRBJ1-1; CDR3aa: CSAGQSNTEAFF
v_gene: TRBV18; j_gene: TRBJ1-5; CDR3aa: CASSPRGISNQPQHF
v_gene: TRBV6-5; j_gene: TRBJ1-6; CDR3aa: CASKTQDYNSPLHF
v_gene: TRBV18; j_gene: TRBJ2-7; CDR3aa: CASSPTGKSYEQYF
v_gene: TRBV18; j_gene: TRBJ1-1; CDR3aa: CASSPQLDFEAFF
v_gene: TRBV18; j_gene: TRBJ1-4; CDR3aa: CASSPTQGREKLFF
v_gene: TRBV28; j_gene: TRBJ2-3; CDR3aa: CASSSSSGTSTDTQYF
v_gene: TRBV5-1; j_gene: TRBJ2-3; CDR3aa: CASSLLVVWGRSDTQYF
v_gene: TRBV20-1; j_gene: TRBJ2-1; CDR3aa: CSARTGLAGLYNEQFF
v_gene: TRBV27; j_gene: TRBJ1-5; CDR3aa: CASRPGTLVSEPQHF
v_gene: TRBV5-4; j_gene: TRBJ2-5; CDR3aa: CASSLAGQSETQYF